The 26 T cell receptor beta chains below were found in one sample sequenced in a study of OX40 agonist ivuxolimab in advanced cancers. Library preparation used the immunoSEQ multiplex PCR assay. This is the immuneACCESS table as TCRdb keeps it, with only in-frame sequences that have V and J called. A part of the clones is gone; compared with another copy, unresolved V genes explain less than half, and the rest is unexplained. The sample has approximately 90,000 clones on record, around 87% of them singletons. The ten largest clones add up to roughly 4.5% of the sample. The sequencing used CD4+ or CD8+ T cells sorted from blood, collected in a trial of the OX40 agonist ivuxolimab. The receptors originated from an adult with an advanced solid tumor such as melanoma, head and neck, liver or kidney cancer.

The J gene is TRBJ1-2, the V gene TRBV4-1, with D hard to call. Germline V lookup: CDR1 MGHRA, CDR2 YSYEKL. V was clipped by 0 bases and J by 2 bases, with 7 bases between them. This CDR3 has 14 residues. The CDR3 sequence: CASSQDRWNYGYTF. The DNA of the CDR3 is TGCGCCAGCAGCCAAGATCGTTGGAACTATGGCTACACCTTC.

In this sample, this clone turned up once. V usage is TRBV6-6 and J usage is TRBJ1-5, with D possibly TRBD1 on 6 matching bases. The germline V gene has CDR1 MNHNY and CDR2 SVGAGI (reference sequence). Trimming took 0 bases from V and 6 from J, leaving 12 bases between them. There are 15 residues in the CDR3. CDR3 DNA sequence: TGTGCCAGCAGTTACTCGATAGAGGGGGGTCAGCCCCAGCATTTT. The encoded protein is CASSYSIEGGQPQHF.

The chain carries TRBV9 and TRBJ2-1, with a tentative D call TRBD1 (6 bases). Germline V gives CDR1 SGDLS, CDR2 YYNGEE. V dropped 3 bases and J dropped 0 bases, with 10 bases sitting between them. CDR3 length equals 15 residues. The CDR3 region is CASSEGTTSYNEQFF. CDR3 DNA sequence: TGTGCCAGCAGCGAGGGGACAACCTCCTACAATGAGCAGTTCTTC.

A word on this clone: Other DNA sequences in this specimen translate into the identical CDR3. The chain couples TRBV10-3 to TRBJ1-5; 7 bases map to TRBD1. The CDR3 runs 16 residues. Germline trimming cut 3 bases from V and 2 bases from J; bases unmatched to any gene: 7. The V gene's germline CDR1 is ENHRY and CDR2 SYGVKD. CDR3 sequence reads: CAISDGDRGGNQPQHF. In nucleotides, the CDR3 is TGTGCCATCAGTGACGGGGACAGAGGGGGCAATCAGCCCCAGCATTTT.

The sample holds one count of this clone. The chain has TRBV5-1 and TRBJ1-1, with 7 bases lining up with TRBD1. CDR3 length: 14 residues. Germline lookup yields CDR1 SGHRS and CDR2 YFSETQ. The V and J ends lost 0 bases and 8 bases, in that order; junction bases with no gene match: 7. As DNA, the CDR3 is TGCGCCAGCAGCTTGGCCGGGACAGATCCCGAAGCTTTCTTT. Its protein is CASSLAGTDPEAFF.

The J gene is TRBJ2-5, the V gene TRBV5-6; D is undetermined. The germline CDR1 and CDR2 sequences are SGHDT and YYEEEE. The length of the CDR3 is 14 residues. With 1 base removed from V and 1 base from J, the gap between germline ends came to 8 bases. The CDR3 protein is CASSLQFVQETQYF. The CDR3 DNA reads TGTGCCAGCAGCTTGCAGTTTGTCCAAGAGACCCAGTACTTC.

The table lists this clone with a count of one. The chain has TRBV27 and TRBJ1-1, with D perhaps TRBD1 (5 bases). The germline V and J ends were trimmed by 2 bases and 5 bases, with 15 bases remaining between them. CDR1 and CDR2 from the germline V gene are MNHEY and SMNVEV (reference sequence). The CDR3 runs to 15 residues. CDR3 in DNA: TGTGCCAGCAGTTTAGGGGCAGGGAGAGATACTGAAGCTTTCTTT. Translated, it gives CASSLGAGRDTEAFF.

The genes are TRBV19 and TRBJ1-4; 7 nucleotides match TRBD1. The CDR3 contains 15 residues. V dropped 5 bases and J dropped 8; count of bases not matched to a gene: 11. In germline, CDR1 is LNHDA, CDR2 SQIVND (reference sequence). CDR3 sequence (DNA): TGTGCCAGTAGTGCCTACAGGGGTCTAGGGGAAAAACTGTTTTTT. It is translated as CASSAYRGLGEKLFF.

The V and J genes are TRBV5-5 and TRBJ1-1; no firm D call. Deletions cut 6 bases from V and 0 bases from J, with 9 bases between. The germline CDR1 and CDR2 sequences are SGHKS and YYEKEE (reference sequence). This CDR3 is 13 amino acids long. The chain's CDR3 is CASTLTVNTEAFF. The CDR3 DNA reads TGTGCCAGCACCCTGACTGTGAACACTGAAGCTTTCTTT.

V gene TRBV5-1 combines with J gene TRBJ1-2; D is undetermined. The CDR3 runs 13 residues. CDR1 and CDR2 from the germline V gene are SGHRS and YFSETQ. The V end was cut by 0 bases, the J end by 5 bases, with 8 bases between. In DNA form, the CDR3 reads TGCGCCAGCAGCTTGGAGTCAGGATATGGCTACACCTTC. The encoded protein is CASSLESGYGYTF.

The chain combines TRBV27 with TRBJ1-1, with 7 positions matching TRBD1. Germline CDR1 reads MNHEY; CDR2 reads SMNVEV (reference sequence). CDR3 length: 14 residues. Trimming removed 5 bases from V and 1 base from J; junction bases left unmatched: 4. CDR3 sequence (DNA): TGTGCCAGCAGTACCCGACAGGGGAACACTGAAGCTTTCTTT. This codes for CASSTRQGNTEAFF.

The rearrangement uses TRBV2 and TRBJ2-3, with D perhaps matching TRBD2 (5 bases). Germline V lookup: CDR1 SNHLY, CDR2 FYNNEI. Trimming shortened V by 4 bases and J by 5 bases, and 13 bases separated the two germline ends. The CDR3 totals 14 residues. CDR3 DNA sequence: TGTGCCAGCAGTGCATTGAGGCGGGTAGATACGCAGTATTTT. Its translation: CASSALRRVDTQYF.

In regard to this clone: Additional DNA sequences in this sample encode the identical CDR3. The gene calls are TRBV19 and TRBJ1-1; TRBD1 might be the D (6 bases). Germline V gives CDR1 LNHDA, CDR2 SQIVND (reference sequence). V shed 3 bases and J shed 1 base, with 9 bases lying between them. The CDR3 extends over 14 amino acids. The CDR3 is CASSMVGGNTEAFF. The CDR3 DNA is TGTGCCAGTAGTATGGTAGGGGGGAACACTGAAGCTTTCTTT.

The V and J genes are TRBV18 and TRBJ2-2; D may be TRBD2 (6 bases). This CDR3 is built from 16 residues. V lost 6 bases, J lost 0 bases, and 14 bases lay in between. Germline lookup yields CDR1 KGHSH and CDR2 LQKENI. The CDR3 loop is CASSPGLAANTGELFF. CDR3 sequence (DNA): TGTGCCAGCTCTCCCGGATTAGCGGCGAACACCGGGGAGCTGTTTTTT. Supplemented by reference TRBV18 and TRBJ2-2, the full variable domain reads NAGVMQNPRHLVRRRGQEARLRCSPMKGHSHVYWYRQLPEEGLKFMVYLQKENIIDESGMPKERFSAEFPKEGPSILRIQQVVRGDSAAYFCASSPGLAANTGELFFGEGSRLTVL.

The CDR3 region is CASSQRQGVTAKYEQYF. For the CDR3, the DNA is TGTGCCAGTAGTCAAAGACAGGGGGTGACGGCAAAATACGAGCAGTACTTC. The J gene is TRBJ2-7, the V gene TRBV19; 9 nucleotides line up with TRBD1. Germline trimming cut 5 bases from V and 4 bases from J; bases unmatched to any gene: 15. Looked up from germline, CDR1 is LNHDA and CDR2 is SQIVND (reference sequence). This CDR3 has 17 amino acids.

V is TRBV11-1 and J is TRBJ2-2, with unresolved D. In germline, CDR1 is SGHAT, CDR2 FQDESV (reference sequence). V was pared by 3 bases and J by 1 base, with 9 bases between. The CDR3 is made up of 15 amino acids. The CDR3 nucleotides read TGTGCCAGCAGCTTGACACCCCTGAACACCGGGGAGCTGTTTTTT. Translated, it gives CASSLTPLNTGELFF.

The CDR3 spells CASSPRTGVGEQYF. The CDR3 DNA reads TGTGCCAGCAGCCCGAGGACAGGGGTGGGCGAGCAGTACTTC. The chain combines TRBV11-3 with TRBJ2-7, with 9 positions matching TRBD1. From germline, CDR1 is SGHNT and CDR2 YENEEA. Trimming removed 5 bases from V and 6 bases from J; junction bases left unmatched: 8. This CDR3 region has 14 residues.

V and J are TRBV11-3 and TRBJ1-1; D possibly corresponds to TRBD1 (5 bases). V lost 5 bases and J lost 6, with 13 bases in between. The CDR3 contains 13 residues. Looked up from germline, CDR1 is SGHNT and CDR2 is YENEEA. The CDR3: CASSPLRGSEAFF. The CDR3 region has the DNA TGTGCCAGCAGCCCCTTGAGGGGATCTGAAGCTTTCTTT.

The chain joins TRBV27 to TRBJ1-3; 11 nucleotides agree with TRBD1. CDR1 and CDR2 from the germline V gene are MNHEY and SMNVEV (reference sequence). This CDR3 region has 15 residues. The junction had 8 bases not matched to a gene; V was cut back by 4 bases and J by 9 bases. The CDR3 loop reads CASSYTGTGGFTIYF. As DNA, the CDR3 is TGTGCCAGCAGTTATACCGGGACAGGGGGTTTCACCATATATTTT.

DNA for the CDR3: TGTGCCAGCAGTGCACCCGGGACAGTTCTCGAAAAACTGTTTTTT. It codes for CASSAPGTVLEKLFF. This chain connects TRBV6-1 to TRBJ1-4; 7 positions match TRBD1. With V trimmed by 4 bases and J by 8 bases, 10 bases remained unmatched. CDR3 length equals 15 residues. CDR1 is MNHNS, CDR2 SASEGT, per germline.

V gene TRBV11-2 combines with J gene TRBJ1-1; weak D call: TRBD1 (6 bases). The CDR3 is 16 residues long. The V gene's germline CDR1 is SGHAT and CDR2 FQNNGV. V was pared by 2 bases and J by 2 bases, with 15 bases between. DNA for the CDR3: TGTGCCAGCAGCTTAAGTACAGGGTTCGGAAACACTGAAGCTTTCTTT. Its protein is CASSLSTGFGNTEAFF.

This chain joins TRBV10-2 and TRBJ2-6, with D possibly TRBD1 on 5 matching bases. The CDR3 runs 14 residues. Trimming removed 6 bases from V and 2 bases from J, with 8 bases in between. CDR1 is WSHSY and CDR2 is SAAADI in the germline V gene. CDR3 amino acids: CASSEQAGANVLTF. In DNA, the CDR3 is TGCGCCAGCAGCGAACAGGCTGGGGCCAACGTCCTGACTTTC.

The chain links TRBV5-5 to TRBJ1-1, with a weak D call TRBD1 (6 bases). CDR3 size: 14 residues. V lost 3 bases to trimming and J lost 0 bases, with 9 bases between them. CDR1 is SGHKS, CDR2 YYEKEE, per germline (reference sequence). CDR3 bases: TGTGCCAGCAGCTCGACAGGAATGAACACTGAAGCTTTCTTT. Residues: CASSSTGMNTEAFF.

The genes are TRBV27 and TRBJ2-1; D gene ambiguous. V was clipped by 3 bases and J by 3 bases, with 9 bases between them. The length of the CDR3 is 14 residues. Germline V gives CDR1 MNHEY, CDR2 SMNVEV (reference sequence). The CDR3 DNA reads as TGTGCCAGCAGTTTGAAGCTTATCTACAATGAGCAGTTCTTC. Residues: CASSLKLIYNEQFF.

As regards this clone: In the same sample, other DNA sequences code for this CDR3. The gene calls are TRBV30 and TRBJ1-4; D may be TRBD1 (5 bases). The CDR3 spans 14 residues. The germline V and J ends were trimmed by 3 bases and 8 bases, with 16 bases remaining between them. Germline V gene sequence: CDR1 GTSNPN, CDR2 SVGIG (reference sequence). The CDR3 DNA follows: TGTGCCTGGAGCCGGACGGAGGAGGGGGAAAAACTGTTTTTT. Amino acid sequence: CAWSRTEEGEKLFF.

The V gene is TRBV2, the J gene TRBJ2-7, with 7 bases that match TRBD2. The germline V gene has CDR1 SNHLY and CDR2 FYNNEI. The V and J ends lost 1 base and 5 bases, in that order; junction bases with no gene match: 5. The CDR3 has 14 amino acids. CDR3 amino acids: CASSEGGSGHEQYF. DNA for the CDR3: TGTGCCAGCAGTGAAGGCGGGAGCGGGCACGAGCAGTACTTC.